A single sample is the source of the 27 T cell receptor beta chains below, sequenced in a study of shared clonotypes between healthy human individuals. Sequencing was performed with immunoSEQ multiplex PCR; in TCRdb, only in-frame clones are kept and a portion is missing. The sample carries about 2.1 million clones, about 92% recorded once. CD45RO-negative, CCR7-selected cells formed the naive CD8 fraction, which excluded terminally differentiated effector memory CD45RA+ cells. Sequencing was done on a sample of naive CD8+ T cells from PBMCs. The origin of the receptors is a man between 18 and 29 years old in good health. Some clones in this sample may be carry-over from other donors' samples.

This clone was observed a handful of times. The rearrangement links TRBV9 to TRBJ2-5; no clear D. The CDR3 sequence is 16 residues long. The germline gives CDR1 SGDLS, CDR2 YYNGEE. V lost 3 bases and J lost 5, with 20 bases in between. The CDR3 spells CASSAATPVPTETQYF. CDR3 in DNA: TGTGCCAGCAGCGCCGCTACCCCCGTCCCCACGGAGACCCAGTACTTC.

This clone has a handful of counts. The chain employs TRBV27 and TRBJ1-1; possible D gene TRBD1, 6 bases. The V gene lost 5 bases and the J gene lost 8 bases, with 15 bases spanning the gap. Germline assignment: CDR1 MNHEY and CDR2 SMNVEV (reference sequence). This CDR3 spans 13 amino acids. CDR3 DNA sequence: TGTGCCAGCAGTCCGGTCTCTGGGGGCGAAGCTTTCTTT. Protein product: CASSPVSGGEAFF.

The chain is built from TRBV19 and TRBJ2-5, with TRBD1 identical over 8 bases. The CDR3 is 13 amino acids. Germline assignment: CDR1 LNHDA and CDR2 SQIVND (reference sequence). V lost 3 bases to trimming and J lost 3 bases; unmatched junction nucleotides: 0. In DNA form, the CDR3 reads TGTGCCAGTAGTATGGACAGGGAAGAGACCCAGTACTTC. Its translation: CASSMDREETQYF.

The DNA of the CDR3 is TGTGCCAGCAGCCCTGGGGCTAGCCTTGTTGATGAGCAGTACTTC. Translating gives CASSPGASLVDEQYF. The chain has TRBV11-1 and TRBJ2-7; the D call may be TRBD1 or TRBD2 (5 bases each). The CDR3 is made up of 15 amino acids. The ends were cut back, 5 bases at V and 7 bases at J, with 21 bases in the middle. Germline loops: CDR1 SGHAT, CDR2 FQDESV (reference sequence).

The V call is TRBV11-2, the J call TRBJ2-7; 7 nucleotides line up with TRBD1. The CDR3 sequence is 14 residues long. V lost 5 bases to trimming and J lost 5 bases; unmatched junction nucleotides: 9. Germline lookup yields CDR1 SGHAT and CDR2 FQNNGV. CDR3 sequence: CASSADRAANEQYF. Written as DNA, the CDR3 is TGTGCCAGCAGCGCCGACAGGGCTGCTAACGAGCAGTACTTC.

The DNA for the CDR3 is TGTGCTAGTGGTTTGGACCCGGGGGCGAGTATCACCGGGGAGCTGTTTTTT. It specifies CASGLDPGASITGELFF. The rearrangement links TRBV12-5 to TRBJ2-2; the D gene could be TRBD1 or TRBD2 (6 bases each). This CDR3 has 17 amino acids. From germline, CDR1 is LGHNT and CDR2 FRNRAP. Trimming shortened V by 1 base and J by 4 bases, and 16 bases separated the two germline ends. Drawing the rest from reference TRBV12-5 and TRBJ2-2, the complete variable domain is DARVTQTPRHKVTEMGQEVTMRCQPILGHNTVFWYRQTMMQGLELLAYFRNRAPLDDSGMPKDRFSAEMPDATLATLKIQPSEPRDSAVYFCASGLDPGASITGELFFGEGSRLTVL.

This clone came up once. The rearrangement links TRBV19 to TRBJ2-3; 15 nucleotides agree with TRBD2. The V gene's germline CDR1 is LNHDA and CDR2 SQIVND (reference sequence). Trimming at V came to 5 bases and at J to 5 bases, leaving 14 bases not matched to a gene. The CDR3 extends over 19 amino acids. The CDR3 reads CASSLGLAGGRAPQDTQYF. The CDR3 DNA reads as TGTGCCAGTAGTCTAGGACTAGCGGGAGGGCGGGCTCCACAAGATACGCAGTATTTT.

This chain connects TRBV11-1 to TRBJ2-7, with 10 bases fitting TRBD1. The J segment lost 2 bases and the V segment lost 6 bases, leaving 4 bases of the junction unmatched. Germline V lookup: CDR1 SGHAT, CDR2 FQDESV (reference sequence). The CDR3 has 14 residues. The CDR3 protein is CASSWDRGTYEQYF. CDR3 DNA sequence: TGTGCCAGCAGTTGGGACAGGGGTACCTACGAGCAGTACTTC. Filled out from reference TRBV11-1 and TRBJ2-7, the complete variable domain reads EAEVAQSPRYKITEKSQAVAFWCDPISGHATLYWYRQILGQGPELLVQFQDESVVDDSQLPKDRFSAERLKGVDSTLKIQPAELGDSAMYLCASSWDRGTYEQYFGPGTRLTVT.

The chain uses TRBV7-9 and TRBJ2-1, with 13 positions matching TRBD2. With 6 bases clipped from V and 0 bases from J, the junction kept 5 bases outside the gene matches. Per the germline V gene, CDR1 is SEHNR and CDR2 is FQNEAQ (reference sequence). The CDR3 runs 17 residues. The CDR3 sequence: CASRRGLAGDSYNEQFF. The CDR3 DNA sequence: TGTGCCAGCAGACGAGGACTAGCGGGGGACTCCTACAATGAGCAGTTCTTC.

The J gene is TRBJ2-3, the V gene TRBV4-1, with TRBD2 matching 7 bases. CDR1 and CDR2 (germline): MGHRA, YSYEKL. The CDR3 consists of 18 residues. With V trimmed by 0 bases and J by 8 bases, 17 bases remained unmatched. CDR3 sequence (DNA): TGCGCCAGCAGCCAAGATAGGGCTAGCGGACTCGGTAGTGGTACGCAGTATTTT. It specifies CASSQDRASGLGSGTQYF.

On this clone itself: In the same sample, other DNA sequences code for this CDR3. This chain joins TRBV7-9 and TRBJ2-7; D is ambiguous. Per the germline V gene, CDR1 is SEHNR and CDR2 is FQNEAQ (reference sequence). The CDR3 covers 12 residues. Trimming pared 6 bases from V and 0 bases from J, leaving 6 bases between. The CDR3: CASSLSSYEQYF. The CDR3 DNA follows: TGTGCCAGCAGTCTGTCCTCCTACGAGCAGTACTTC. The full variable domain, in which reference TRBV7-9 and TRBJ2-7 provide the parts outside the CDR3, is DTGVSQNPRHKITKRGQNVTFRCDPISEHNRLYWYRQTLGQGPEFLTYFQNEAQLEKSRLLSDRFSAERPKGSFSTLEIQRTEQGDSAMYLCASSLSSYEQYFGPGTRLTVT.

The chain uses TRBV29-1 and TRBJ1-2, with D hard to call. V was shortened by 4 bases and J by 8 bases, with 11 bases between the two germline ends. The CDR3 loop spans 11 amino acids. The germline CDR1 and CDR2 sequences are SQVTM and ANQGSEA. CDR3 protein: CSVVRARGYTF. CDR3 coding DNA: TGCAGCGTTGTTAGGGCCCGAGGCTACACCTTC.

The table lists this clone with a count of one. V is TRBV29-1 and J is TRBJ2-7; D may be TRBD2 (6 bases). Trimming took off 3 bases at V and 12 bases at J, with 18 bases between the two ends. Germline CDR1 reads SQVTM; CDR2 reads ANQGSEA. This CDR3 has 12 amino acids. As DNA, the CDR3 is TGCAGCGTTGACCCCCCGTCCGGAGGGAGGTACTTC. Residues: CSVDPPSGGRYF.

This clone was observed a single time. J is TRBJ2-7 and V is TRBV28; D might be TRBD2 (6 bases). V lost 2 bases to trimming and J lost 7 bases, with 15 bases between them. Germline V gene sequence: CDR1 MDHEN, CDR2 SYDVKM. This CDR3 has 14 residues. CDR3 protein: CASSLTWREEEQYF. CDR3 sequence (DNA): TGTGCCAGCAGTTTAACATGGAGGGAGGAAGAGCAGTACTTC.

The genes are TRBV30 and TRBJ2-3; possibly TRBD2 for D (5 bases). V lost 5 bases, J lost 1 base, and 16 bases lay in between. The length of the CDR3 is 15 residues. The germline V gene encodes CDR1 GTSNPN and CDR2 SVGIG (reference sequence). CDR3 protein: CAWDRTGSGTDTQYF. CDR3 coding DNA: TGTGCCTGGGATCGGACTGGGTCGGGCACAGATACGCAGTATTTT.

The chain has TRBV6-1 and TRBJ2-3, with a possible D match to TRBD1 (6 bases). V lost 4 bases and J lost 2, with 16 bases in between. CDR3 length: 16 residues. Germline CDR1 and CDR2: MNHNS and SASEGT. CDR3 nucleotide sequence: TGTGCCAGCAGTGGCCAAGGGGGACATACCACAGATACGCAGTATTTT. The encoded protein is CASSGQGGHTTDTQYF.

The J gene is TRBJ2-2, the V gene TRBV14; D not resolved. Germline lookup yields CDR1 SGHDN and CDR2 FVKESK. Trimming pared 4 bases from V and 7 bases from J, leaving 10 bases between. This CDR3 is 13 amino acids long. This chain's CDR3 is CASSPPGVGELFF. The CDR3 DNA is TGTGCCAGCAGCCCCCCTGGGGTCGGGGAGCTGTTTTTT.

This clone was seen a single time. This rearrangement joins TRBV7-9 to TRBJ2-7; possibly TRBD1 or TRBD2 for D (5 bases each). The CDR3 loop spans 17 amino acids. V was clipped by 5 bases and J by 3 bases, with 23 bases between them. Germline lookup yields CDR1 SEHNR and CDR2 FQNEAQ (reference sequence). CDR3 region: CASSRTSGATSLYEQYF. The CDR3 DNA reads TGTGCCAGCAGCCGTACTTCCGGGGCCACTTCCCTCTACGAGCAGTACTTC. The entire variable domain, with the rest obtained from reference TRBV7-9 and TRBJ2-7, is as follows: DTGVSQNPRHKITKRGQNVTFRCDPISEHNRLYWYRQTLGQGPEFLTYFQNEAQLEKSRLLSDRFSAERPKGSFSTLEIQRTEQGDSAMYLCASSRTSGATSLYEQYFGPGTRLTVT.

This clone was seen only once. The rearrangement links TRBV10-1 to TRBJ2-3; maybe TRBD2 (5 bases). The V gene's germline CDR1 is WNHNN and CDR2 SYGVQD (reference sequence). The CDR3 consists of 17 residues. V was shortened by 0 bases and J by 2 bases, with 15 bases between the two germline ends. The CDR3 DNA sequence: TGCGCCAGCAGTGAGTCAGAGACTAACCAGGACACAGATACGCAGTATTTT. Protein sequence: CASSESETNQDTDTQYF.

In the case of this clone: Other DNA sequences in this specimen translate into the identical CDR3. The V and J genes are TRBV7-9 and TRBJ1-1; a weak D match, TRBD1 (5 bases). Germline V gives CDR1 SEHNR, CDR2 FQNEAQ (reference sequence). CDR3 size: 12 residues. The germline V and J ends were trimmed by 9 bases and 3 bases, with 11 bases remaining between them. DNA for the CDR3: TGTGCCAGTTCCTGGGGGGACACTGAAGCTTTCTTT. Encoded protein: CASSWGDTEAFF.

The genes are TRBV28 and TRBJ2-3; D possibly matches TRBD1 or TRBD2 (5 bases each). This CDR3 spans 15 amino acids. V lost 6 bases, J lost 0 bases, and 13 bases lay in between. Germline loops: CDR1 MDHEN, CDR2 SYDVKM. The CDR3 bases are TGTGCCAGCAGAAAGTGGGGGTCTAGCACAGATACGCAGTATTTT. Its translation is CASRKWGSSTDTQYF.

The chain employs TRBV18 and TRBJ1-4, with D possibly TRBD1 on 6 matching bases. This CDR3 comprises 18 residues. Germline V gene sequence: CDR1 KGHSH, CDR2 LQKENI. The V end was cut by 4 bases, the J end by 1 base, with 19 bases between. For the CDR3, the DNA is TGTGCCAGCTCACAAACCGGGACACGACGAGAAACTAATGAAAAACTGTTTTTT. Translated, it gives CASSQTGTRRETNEKLFF.

As to this clone: The same CDR3 also results from other DNA sequences found in this sample. This chain links TRBV19 with TRBJ1-2; D is ambiguous. Germline V CDR1 and CDR2: LNHDA, SQIVND (reference sequence). The CDR3 has 13 amino acids. V lost 3 bases and J 2 bases, leaving 7 bases between the germline ends. As DNA, the CDR3 is TGTGCCAGTAGTATTGAAGGCAACTATGGCTACACCTTC. Protein: CASSIEGNYGYTF.

J is TRBJ2-3 and V is TRBV19; 7 nucleotides agree with TRBD1. The CDR3 is made up of 17 amino acids. From germline, CDR1 is LNHDA and CDR2 SQIVND (reference sequence). Germline trimming cut 0 bases from V and 2 bases from J; bases unmatched to any gene: 8. The CDR3 sequence: CASSIDGGQDLTDTQYF. CDR3 nucleotide sequence: TGTGCCAGTAGTATAGACGGCGGACAGGATCTCACAGATACGCAGTATTTT.

The gene calls are TRBV6-1 and TRBJ2-7; a possible D gene is TRBD1 (6 bases). Trimming cost V 6 bases and J 0 bases, with 12 bases left between them. This CDR3 spans 14 amino acids. The germline CDR1 and CDR2 sequences are MNHNS and SASEGT. The CDR3 sequence is CASRERDISYEQYF. CDR3 in DNA: TGTGCCAGCAGGGAGAGGGACATCTCCTACGAGCAGTACTTC.

This chain joins TRBV7-8 and TRBJ2-7; TRBD1 might be the D (5 bases). The germline V and J ends were trimmed by 5 bases and 0 bases, with 11 bases remaining between them. Per germline, CDR1 SGHVS and CDR2 FQNEAQ. The CDR3 loop spans 14 amino acids. CDR3: CASSLREFSYEQYF. In nucleotides, the CDR3 is TGTGCCAGCAGCCTCAGGGAATTCTCCTACGAGCAGTACTTC.

The V call is TRBV5-1, the J call TRBJ2-5, with TRBD2 identical over 14 bases. The V gene's germline CDR1 is SGHRS and CDR2 YFSETQ. Unmatched junction bases numbered 9, after V lost 4 bases and J lost 1 base. CDR3 length: 18 amino acids. CDR3 amino acids: CASSLGTSGSTRQETQYF. CDR3 DNA sequence: TGCGCCAGCAGCCTAGGGACTAGCGGGAGCACCCGCCAAGAGACCCAGTACTTC. Supplemented by reference TRBV5-1 and TRBJ2-5, the full variable domain reads KAGVTQTPRYLIKTRGQQVTLSCSPISGHRSVSWYQQTPGQGLQFLFEYFSETQRNKGNFPGRFSGRQFSNSRSEMNVSTLELGDSALYLCASSLGTSGSTRQETQYFGPGTRLLVL.